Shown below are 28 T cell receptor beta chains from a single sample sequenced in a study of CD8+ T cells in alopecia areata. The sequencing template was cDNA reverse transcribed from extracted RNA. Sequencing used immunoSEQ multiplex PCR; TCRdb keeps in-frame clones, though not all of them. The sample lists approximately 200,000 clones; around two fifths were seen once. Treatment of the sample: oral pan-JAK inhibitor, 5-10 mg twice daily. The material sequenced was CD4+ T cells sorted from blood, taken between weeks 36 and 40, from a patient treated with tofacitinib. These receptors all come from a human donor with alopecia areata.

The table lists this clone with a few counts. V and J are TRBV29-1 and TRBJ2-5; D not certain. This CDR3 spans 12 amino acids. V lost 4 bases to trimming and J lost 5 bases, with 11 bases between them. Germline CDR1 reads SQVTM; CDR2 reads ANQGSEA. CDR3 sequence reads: CSVGGSIETQYF. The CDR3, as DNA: TGCAGCGTTGGGGGAAGCATCGAGACCCAGTACTTC.

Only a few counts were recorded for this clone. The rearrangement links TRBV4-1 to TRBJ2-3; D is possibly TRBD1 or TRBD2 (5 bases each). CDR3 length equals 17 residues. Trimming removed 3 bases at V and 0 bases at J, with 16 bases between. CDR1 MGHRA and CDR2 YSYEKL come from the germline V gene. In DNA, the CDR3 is TGCGCCAGCAGCCATGCCTACAGGACGGGGAGCACAGATACGCAGTATTTT. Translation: CASSHAYRTGSTDTQYF.

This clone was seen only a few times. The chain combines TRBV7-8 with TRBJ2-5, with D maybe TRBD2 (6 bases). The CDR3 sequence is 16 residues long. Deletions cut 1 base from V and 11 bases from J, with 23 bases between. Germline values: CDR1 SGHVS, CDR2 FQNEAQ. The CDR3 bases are TGTGCCAGCAGCTTAGTGGGGAGTTCCCCCTCGGGGGAGCAGTACTTC. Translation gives CASSLVGSSPSGEQYF.

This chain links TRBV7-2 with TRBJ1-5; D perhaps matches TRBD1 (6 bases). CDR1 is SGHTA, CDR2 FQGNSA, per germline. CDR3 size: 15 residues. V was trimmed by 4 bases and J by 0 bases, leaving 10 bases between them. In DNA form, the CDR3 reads TGTGCCAGCAGCTATAGAGGGGGTAGCAATCAGCCCCAGCATTTT. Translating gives CASSYRGGSNQPQHF.

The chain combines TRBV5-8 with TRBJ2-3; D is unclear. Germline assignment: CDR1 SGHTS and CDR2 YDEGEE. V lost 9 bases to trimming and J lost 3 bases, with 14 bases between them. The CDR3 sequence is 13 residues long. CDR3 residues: CAIRATGTDTQYF. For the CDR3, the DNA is TGTGCCATTCGCGCTACCGGGACAGATACGCAGTATTTT.

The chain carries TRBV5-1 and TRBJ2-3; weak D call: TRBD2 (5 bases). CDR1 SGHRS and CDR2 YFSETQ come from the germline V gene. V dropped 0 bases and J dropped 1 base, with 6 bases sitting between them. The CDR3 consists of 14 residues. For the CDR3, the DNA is TGCGCCAGCAGCTTGGAGGAGGGCACAGATACGCAGTATTTT. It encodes CASSLEEGTDTQYF.

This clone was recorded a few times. CDR3 amino acids: CASSYDYGSSYEQYF. In nucleotides, the CDR3 is TGTGCCAGCAGTTACGACTACGGCAGTTCCTACGAGCAGTACTTC. This chain links TRBV6-5 with TRBJ2-7; possibly TRBD2 for D (5 bases). This CDR3 is 15 amino acids long. Trimming shortened V by 2 bases and J by 1 base, and 12 bases separated the two germline ends. The germline V gene has CDR1 MNHEY and CDR2 SVGAGI.

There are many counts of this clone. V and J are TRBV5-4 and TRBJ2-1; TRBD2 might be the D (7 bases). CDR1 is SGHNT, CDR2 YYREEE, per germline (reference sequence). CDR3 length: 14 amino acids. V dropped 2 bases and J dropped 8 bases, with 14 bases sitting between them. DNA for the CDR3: TGTGCCAGCAGCTTAACGGCGGGGGCGGATGAGCAGTTCTTC. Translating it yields CASSLTAGADEQFF.

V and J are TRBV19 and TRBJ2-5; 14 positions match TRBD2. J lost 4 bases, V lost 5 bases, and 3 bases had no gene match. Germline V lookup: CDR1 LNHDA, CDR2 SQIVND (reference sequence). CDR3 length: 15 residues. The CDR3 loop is CASSFGLAGGETQYF. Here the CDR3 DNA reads TGTGCCAGTAGTTTCGGACTAGCGGGAGGAGAGACCCAGTACTTC.

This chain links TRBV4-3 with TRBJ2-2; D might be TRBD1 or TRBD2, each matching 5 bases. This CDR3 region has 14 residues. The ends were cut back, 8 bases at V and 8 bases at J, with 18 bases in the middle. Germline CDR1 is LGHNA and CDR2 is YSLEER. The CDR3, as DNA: TGCGCCAGCGTTACCGGGACCAACTCGGGGGAGCTGTTTTTT. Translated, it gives CASVTGTNSGELFF.

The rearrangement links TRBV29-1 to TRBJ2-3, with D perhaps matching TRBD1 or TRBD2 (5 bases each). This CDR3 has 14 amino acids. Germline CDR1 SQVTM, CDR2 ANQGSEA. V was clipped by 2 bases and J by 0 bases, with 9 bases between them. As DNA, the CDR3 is TGCAGCGTTGAATCCGGGACCAGCACAGATACGCAGTATTTT. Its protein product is CSVESGTSTDTQYF.

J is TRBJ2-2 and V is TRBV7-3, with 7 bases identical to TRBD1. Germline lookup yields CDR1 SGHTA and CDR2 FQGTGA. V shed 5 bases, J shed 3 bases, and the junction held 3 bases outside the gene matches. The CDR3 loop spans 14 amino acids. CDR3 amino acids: CASSQDRDTGELFF. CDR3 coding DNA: TGTGCCAGCAGCCAAGACAGGGACACCGGGGAGCTGTTTTTT.

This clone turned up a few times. The DNA of the CDR3 is TGTGCCAGCAGCGCACTCGATAAAGCCAAAAACATTCAGTACTTC. The encoded protein is CASSALDKAKNIQYF. V is TRBV11-1 and J is TRBJ2-4; no definite D call. CDR3 size: 15 residues. V lost 5 bases, J lost 0 bases, and 11 bases lay in between. Germline V lookup: CDR1 SGHAT, CDR2 FQDESV (reference sequence). Supplemented by reference TRBV11-1 and TRBJ2-4, the full variable domain reads EAEVAQSPRYKITEKSQAVAFWCDPISGHATLYWYRQILGQGPELLVQFQDESVVDDSQLPKDRFSAERLKGVDSTLKIQPAELGDSAMYLCASSALDKAKNIQYFGAGTRLSVL.

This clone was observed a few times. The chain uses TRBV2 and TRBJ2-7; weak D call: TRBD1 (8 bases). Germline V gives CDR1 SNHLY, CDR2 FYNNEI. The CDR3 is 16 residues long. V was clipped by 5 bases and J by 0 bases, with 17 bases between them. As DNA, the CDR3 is TGTGCCAGCAGTAGCGGGACAGGAACGAGCTCCTACGAGCAGTACTTC. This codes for CASSSGTGTSSYEQYF.

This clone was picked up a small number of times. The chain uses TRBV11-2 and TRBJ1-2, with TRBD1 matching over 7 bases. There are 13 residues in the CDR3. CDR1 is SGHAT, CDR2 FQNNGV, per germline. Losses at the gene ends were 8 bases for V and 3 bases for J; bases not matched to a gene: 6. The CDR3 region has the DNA TGTGCCAGCGCCGGGACAGTCGACTATGGCTACACCTTC. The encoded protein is CASAGTVDYGYTF.

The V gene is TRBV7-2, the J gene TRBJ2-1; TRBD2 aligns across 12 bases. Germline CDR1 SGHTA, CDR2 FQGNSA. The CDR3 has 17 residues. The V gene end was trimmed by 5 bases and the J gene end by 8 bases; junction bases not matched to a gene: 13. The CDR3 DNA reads TGTGCCAGCAGCCCCCTACGGACTAGCGGGATCATGGATGAGCAGTTCTTC. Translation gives CASSPLRTSGIMDEQFF.

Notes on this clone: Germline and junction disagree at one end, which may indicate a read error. The CDR3 protein is CASSLQPRGPDAFF. The CDR3 DNA reads TGTGCCAGCAGTTTACAACCCAGGGGACCTGACGCTTTCTTT. The chain couples TRBV27 to TRBJ1-1, with D possibly being TRBD1 (6 bases). There are 14 residues in the CDR3. Germline V gene data show CDR1 as MNHEY and CDR2 as SMNVEV (reference sequence).

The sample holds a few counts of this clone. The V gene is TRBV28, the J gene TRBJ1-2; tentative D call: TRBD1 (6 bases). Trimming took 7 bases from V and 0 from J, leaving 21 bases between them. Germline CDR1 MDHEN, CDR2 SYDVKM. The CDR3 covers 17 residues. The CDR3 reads CASTQGGPLIANYGYTF. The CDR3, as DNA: TGTGCCAGCACCCAAGGGGGACCTCTTATTGCTAACTATGGCTACACCTTC.

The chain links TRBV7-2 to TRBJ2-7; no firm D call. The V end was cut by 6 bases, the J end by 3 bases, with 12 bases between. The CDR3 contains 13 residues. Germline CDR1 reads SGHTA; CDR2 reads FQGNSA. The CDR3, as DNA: TGTGCCAGCAGTTCACCCTCCAACTACGAGCAGTACTTC. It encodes CASSSPSNYEQYF.

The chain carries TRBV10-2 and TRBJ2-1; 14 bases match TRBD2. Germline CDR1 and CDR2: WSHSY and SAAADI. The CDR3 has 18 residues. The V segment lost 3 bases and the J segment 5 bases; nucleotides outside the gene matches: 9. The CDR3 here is CASSDRGRTSGRNNEQFF. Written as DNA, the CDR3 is TGCGCCAGCAGTGATCGGGGGAGGACTAGCGGGAGGAACAATGAGCAGTTCTTC.

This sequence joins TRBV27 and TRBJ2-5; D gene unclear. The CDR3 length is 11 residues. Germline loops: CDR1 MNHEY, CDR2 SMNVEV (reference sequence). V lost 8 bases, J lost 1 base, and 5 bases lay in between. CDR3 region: CASRVQETQYF. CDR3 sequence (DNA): TGTGCCAGCCGCGTCCAAGAGACCCAGTACTTC.

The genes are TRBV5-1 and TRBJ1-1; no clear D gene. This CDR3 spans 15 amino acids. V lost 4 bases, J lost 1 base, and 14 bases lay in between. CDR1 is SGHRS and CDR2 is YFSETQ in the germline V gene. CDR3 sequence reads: CASSRAYKENTEAFF. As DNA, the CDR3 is TGCGCCAGCAGCAGGGCATATAAAGAGAACACTGAAGCTTTCTTT.

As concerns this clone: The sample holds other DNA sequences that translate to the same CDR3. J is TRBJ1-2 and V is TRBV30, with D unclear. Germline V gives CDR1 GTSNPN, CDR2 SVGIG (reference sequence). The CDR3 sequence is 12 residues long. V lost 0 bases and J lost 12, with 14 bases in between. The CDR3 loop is CAWSVRGRGNTF. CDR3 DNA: TGTGCCTGGAGTGTACGAGGCAGAGGAAACACCTTC.

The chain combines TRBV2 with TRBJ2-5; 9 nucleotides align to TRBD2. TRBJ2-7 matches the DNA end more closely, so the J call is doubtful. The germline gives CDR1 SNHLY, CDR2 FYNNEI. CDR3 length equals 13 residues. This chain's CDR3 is CASVRREGYEQYF. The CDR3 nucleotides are TGTGCCAGCGTTCGGCGGGAGGGCTACGAGCAGTACTTC.

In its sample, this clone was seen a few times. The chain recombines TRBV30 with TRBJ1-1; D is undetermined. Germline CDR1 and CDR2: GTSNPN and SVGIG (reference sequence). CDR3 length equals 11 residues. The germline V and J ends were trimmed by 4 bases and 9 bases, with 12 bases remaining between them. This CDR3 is CAWTDGRKAFF. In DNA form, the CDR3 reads TGTGCCTGGACGGACGGACGTAAAGCTTTCTTT.

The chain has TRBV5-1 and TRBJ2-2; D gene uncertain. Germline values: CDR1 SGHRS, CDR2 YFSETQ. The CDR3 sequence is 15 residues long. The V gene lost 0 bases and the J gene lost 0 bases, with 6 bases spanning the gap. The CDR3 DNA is TGCGCCAGCAGCTTGGAACGGCCGAACACCGGGGAGCTGTTTTTT. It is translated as CASSLERPNTGELFF.

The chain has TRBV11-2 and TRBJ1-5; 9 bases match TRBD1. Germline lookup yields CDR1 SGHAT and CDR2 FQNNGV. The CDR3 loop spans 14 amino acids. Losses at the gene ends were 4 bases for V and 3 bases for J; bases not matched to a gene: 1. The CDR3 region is CASSWDRANQPQHF. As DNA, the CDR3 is TGTGCCAGCAGCTGGGACAGGGCCAATCAGCCCCAGCATTTT.

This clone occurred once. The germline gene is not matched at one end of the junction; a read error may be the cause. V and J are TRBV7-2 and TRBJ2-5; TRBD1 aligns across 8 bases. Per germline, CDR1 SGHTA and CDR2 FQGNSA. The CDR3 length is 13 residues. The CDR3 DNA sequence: TGTGCCACCAGCAGGGGGCTCCAAGAGACCCAGTACTTC. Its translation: CATSRGLQETQYF.